The 4 T cell receptor beta chains below were found in one sample sequenced in a study of cytomegalovirus exposure and HLA in healthy donors. The PCR ran on 60 Vbeta and 13 Jbeta primers. Method: immunoSEQ multiplex PCR; TCRdb's copy keeps in-frame clones and lacks some. The sample holds approximately 200,000 clones, roughly 85% seen once. Sequencing was done on a sample of PBMCs. These receptors all come from a woman between 50 and 59 years old in good health and CMV-seronegative.

The chain is built from TRBV14 and TRBJ2-3, with a tentative D call TRBD2 (6 bases). The ends were cut back, 1 base at V and 0 bases at J, with 11 bases in the middle. Germline CDR1 reads SGHDN; CDR2 reads FVKESK. The length of the CDR3 is 16 residues. CDR3 sequence reads: CASSQGVAVSTDTQYF. The CDR3 bases are TGTGCCAGCAGCCAAGGGGTAGCGGTTAGCACAGATACGCAGTATTTT.

The chain uses TRBV6-5 and TRBJ2-7, with 10 positions matching TRBD1. This CDR3 is 15 amino acids long. In germline, CDR1 is MNHEY, CDR2 SVGAGI. After removal of 6 bases from V and 1 base from J, the junction contained 6 bases not matched to a gene. The CDR3 spells CASRSQDRGSYEQYF. CDR3 nucleotides: TGTGCCAGCAGGTCACAGGACAGGGGGTCCTACGAGCAGTACTTC.

The chain is built from TRBV7-9 and TRBJ2-1; 10 nucleotides agree with TRBD2. This CDR3 is 15 amino acids long. CDR1 SEHNR and CDR2 FQNEAQ come from the germline V gene (reference sequence). With 5 bases clipped from V and 8 bases from J, the junction kept 9 bases outside the gene matches. The CDR3 protein is CASSLGTSDHDEQFF. CDR3 DNA: TGTGCCAGCAGCCTCGGGACTAGCGATCACGATGAGCAGTTCTTC.

This clone has only one observation. Within the sample, other DNA sequences also encode this same CDR3. The V and J genes are TRBV2 and TRBJ2-1; D ambiguous. CDR1 SNHLY and CDR2 FYNNEI come from the germline V gene. This CDR3 region has 12 residues. Between the trimmed V and J ends, which lost 3 bases and 8 bases, there was a span of 8 bases. The CDR3 nucleotides are TGTGCCAGCAGTGAGTCGGGTTATGAGCAGTTCTTC. Translating gives CASSESGYEQFF. The full variable domain, completed using reference TRBV2 and TRBJ2-1, is EPEVTQTPSHQVTQMGQEVILRCVPISNHLYFYWYRQILGQKVEFLVSFYNNEISEKSEIFDDQFSVERPDGSNFTLKIRSTKLEDSAMYFCASSESGYEQFFGPGTRLTVL.